A single sample gave rise to the 3 T cell receptor beta chains below, sequenced in a study of cytotoxic CD8 clonotypes in ibrutinib-treated CLL (dated by TCRdb to about 2021). The time point label of this sample denotes: approximately 2 years on ibrutinib. The receptor library was made with the immunoSEQ multiplex PCR assay. Entries here come from immuneACCESS through TCRdb and include only in-frame sequences with V and J called. Some clones fail to appear in such tables; in the studies checked, an unresolved V gene covers under half of the shortfall, and the cause of the remainder is unknown. This sample holds 200,000 to 250,000 clones; around 70% were observed only once. The top ten clones comprise 15% of the sample. Source: PBMCs, taken after 24 months of ibrutinib treatment. The receptors come from a human donor with chronic lymphocytic leukemia.

J is TRBJ1-5 and V is TRBV6-1, with 7 bases that match TRBD1. After removal of 3 bases from V and 10 bases from J, the junction contained 9 bases not matched to a gene. The CDR3 loop spans 14 amino acids. The germline gives CDR1 MNHNS, CDR2 SASEGT. CDR3: CASSDRGGAFPQHF. For the CDR3, the DNA is TGTGCCAGCAGTGACAGGGGGGGGGCTTTCCCCCAGCATTTT.

The chain is built from TRBV6-5 and TRBJ2-7, with 11 bases lining up with TRBD2. Per the germline V gene, CDR1 is MNHEY and CDR2 is SVGAGI. The J segment lost 6 bases and the V segment lost 6 bases, leaving 10 bases of the junction unmatched. The CDR3 length is 15 residues. CDR3 coding DNA: TGTGCCAGCAGCCGACTCTTTAGCGGGAGGGGCGAGCAGTACTTC. Protein sequence: CASSRLFSGRGEQYF.

This chain uses TRBV9 with TRBJ2-7; D is uncertain. This CDR3 is 13 amino acids long. In germline, CDR1 is SGDLS, CDR2 YYNGEE. Trimming took 3 bases from V and 1 from J, leaving 8 bases between them. As DNA, the CDR3 is TGTGCCAGCAGCGGACAAAAGTCCTACGAGCAGTACTTC. Translating gives CASSGQKSYEQYF.